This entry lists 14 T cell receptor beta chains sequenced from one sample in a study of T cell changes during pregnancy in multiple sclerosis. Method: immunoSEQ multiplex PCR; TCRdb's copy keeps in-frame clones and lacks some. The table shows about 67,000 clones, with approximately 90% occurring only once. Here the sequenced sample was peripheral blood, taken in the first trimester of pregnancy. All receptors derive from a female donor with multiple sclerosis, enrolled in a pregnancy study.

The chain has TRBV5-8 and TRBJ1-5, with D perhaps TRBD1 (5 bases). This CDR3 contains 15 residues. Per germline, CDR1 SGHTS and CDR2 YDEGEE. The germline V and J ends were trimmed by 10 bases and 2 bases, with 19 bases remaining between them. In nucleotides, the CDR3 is TGTGCCGACTCATGGCGGGGCGCAGGCAATCAGCCCCAGCATTTT. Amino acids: CADSWRGAGNQPQHF. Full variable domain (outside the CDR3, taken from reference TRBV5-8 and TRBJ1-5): EAGVTQSPTHLIKTRGQQATLRCSPISGHTSVYWYQQALGLGLQFLLWYDEGEERNRGNFPPRFSGRQFPNYSSELNVNALELEDSALYLCADSWRGAGNQPQHFGDGTRLSIL.

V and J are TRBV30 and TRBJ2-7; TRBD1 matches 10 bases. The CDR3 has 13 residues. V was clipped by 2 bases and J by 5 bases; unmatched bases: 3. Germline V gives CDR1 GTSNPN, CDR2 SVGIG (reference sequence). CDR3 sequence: CAWSWTGGHEQYF. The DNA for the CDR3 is TGTGCCTGGAGTTGGACAGGGGGACACGAGCAGTACTTC. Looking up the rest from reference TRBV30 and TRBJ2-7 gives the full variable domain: SQTIHQWPATLVQPVGSPLSLECTVEGTSNPNLYWYRQAAGRGLQLLFYSVGIGQISSEVPQNLSASRPQDRQFILSSKKLLLSDSGFYLCAWSWTGGHEQYFGPGTRLTVT.

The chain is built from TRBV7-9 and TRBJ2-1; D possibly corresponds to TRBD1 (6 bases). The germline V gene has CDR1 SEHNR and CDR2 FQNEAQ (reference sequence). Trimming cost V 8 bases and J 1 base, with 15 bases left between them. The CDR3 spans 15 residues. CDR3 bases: TGTGCCAGCTCAGCAGGGGAAAGGTCCTACAATGAGCAGTTCTTC. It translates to CASSAGERSYNEQFF.

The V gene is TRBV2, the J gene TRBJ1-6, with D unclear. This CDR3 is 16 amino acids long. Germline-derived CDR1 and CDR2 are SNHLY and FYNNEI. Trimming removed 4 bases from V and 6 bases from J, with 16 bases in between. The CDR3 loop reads CASSGALDPGNSPLHF. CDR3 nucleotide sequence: TGTGCCAGCAGTGGTGCTTTGGATCCGGGTAATTCACCCCTCCACTTT.

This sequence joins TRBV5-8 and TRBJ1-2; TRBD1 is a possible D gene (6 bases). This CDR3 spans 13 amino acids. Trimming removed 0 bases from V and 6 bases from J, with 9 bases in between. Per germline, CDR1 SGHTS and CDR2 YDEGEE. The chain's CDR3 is CASSLETGDGYTF. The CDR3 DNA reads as TGTGCCAGCAGCTTGGAGACAGGAGATGGCTACACCTTC. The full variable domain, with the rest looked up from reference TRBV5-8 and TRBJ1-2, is EAGVTQSPTHLIKTRGQQATLRCSPISGHTSVYWYQQALGLGLQFLLWYDEGEERNRGNFPPRFSGRQFPNYSSELNVNALELEDSALYLCASSLETGDGYTFGSGTRLTVV.

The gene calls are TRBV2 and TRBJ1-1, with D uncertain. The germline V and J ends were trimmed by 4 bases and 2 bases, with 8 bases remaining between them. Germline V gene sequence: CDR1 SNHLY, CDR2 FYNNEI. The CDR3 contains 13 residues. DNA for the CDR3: TGTGCCAGCAGTGTGAGGTCCAACACTGAAGCTTTCTTT. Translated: CASSVRSNTEAFF.

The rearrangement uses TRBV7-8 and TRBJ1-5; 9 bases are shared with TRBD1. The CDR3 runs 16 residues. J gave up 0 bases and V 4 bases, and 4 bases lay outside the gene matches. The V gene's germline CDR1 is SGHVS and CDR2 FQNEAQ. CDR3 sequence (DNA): TGTGCCAGCAGCTCCGACAGGGGGTATAGCAATCAGCCCCAGCATTTT. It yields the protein CASSSDRGYSNQPQHF.

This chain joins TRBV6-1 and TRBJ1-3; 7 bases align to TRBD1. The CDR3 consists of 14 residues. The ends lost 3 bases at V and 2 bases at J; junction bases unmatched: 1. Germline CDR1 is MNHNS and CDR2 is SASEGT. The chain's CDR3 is CASSDTGAGNTIYF. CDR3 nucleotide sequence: TGTGCCAGCAGTGATACAGGGGCTGGAAACACCATATATTTT.

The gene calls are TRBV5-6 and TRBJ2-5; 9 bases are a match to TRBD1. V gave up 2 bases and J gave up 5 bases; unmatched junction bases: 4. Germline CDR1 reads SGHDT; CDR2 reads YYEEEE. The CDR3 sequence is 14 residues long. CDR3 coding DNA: TGTGCCAGCAGCTTACAACAGGGGGCGGAGACCCAGTACTTC. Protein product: CASSLQQGAETQYF.

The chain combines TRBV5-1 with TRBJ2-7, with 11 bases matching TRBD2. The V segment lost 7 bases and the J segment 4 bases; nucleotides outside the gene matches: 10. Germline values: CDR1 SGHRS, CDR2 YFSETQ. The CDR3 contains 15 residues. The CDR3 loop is CASGLDPSGRYEQYF. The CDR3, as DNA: TGCGCCAGCGGATTGGACCCTAGCGGGAGGTACGAGCAGTACTTC.

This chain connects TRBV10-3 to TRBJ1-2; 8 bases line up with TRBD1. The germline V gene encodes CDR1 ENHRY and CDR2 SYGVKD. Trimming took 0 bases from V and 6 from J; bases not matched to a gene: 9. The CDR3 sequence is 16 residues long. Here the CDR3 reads CAISESSLRGQDGYTF. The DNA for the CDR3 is TGTGCCATCAGTGAGTCGAGTCTCAGGGGGCAAGATGGCTACACCTTC.

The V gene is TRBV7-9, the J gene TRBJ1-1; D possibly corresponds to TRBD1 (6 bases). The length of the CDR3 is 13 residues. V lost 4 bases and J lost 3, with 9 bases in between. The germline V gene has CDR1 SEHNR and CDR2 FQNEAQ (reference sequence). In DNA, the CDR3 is TGTGCCAGCAGCTACAGGGCTGACACTGAAGCTTTCTTT. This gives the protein CASSYRADTEAFF.

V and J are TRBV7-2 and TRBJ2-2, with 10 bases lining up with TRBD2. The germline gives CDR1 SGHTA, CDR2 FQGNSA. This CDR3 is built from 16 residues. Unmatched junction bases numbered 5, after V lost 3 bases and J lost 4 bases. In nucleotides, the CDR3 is TGTGCCAGCAGCTTGTCGGGACTAGCGATCACCGGGGAGCTGTTTTTT. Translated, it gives CASSLSGLAITGELFF.

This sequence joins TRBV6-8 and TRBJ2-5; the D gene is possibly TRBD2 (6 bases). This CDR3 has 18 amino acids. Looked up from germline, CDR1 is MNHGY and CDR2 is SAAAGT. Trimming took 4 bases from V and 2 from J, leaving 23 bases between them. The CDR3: CASSSCLLAGRGQETQYF. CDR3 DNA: TGTGCCAGCAGTTCCTGTTTGCTGGCGGGACGGGGGCAAGAGACCCAGTACTTC.